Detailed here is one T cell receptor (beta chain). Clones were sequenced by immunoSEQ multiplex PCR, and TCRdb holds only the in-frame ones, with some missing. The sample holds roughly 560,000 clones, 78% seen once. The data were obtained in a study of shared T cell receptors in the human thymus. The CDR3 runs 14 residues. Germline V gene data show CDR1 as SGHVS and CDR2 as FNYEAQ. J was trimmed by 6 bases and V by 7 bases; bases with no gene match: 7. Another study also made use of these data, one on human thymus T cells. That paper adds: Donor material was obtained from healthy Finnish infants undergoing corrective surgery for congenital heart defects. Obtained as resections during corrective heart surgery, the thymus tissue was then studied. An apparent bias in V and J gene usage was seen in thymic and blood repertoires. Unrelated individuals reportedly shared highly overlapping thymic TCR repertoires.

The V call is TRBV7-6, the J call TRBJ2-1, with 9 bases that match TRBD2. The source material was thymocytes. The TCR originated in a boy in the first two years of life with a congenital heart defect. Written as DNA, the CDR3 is TGTGCCAGCAAAGAGACTAGCGGATCCAATGAGCAGTTCTTC. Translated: CASKETSGSNEQFF.